Listed here are 15 T cell receptor beta chains from one sample, sequenced in a study of circulating and synovial CD4+ cells in juvenile arthritis. The assay was immunoSEQ multiplex PCR, and TCRdb's table has in-frame clones only and misses some. Of 30,000 to 40,000 clones detected, 90% to 95% appear once; the ten largest clones hold roughly 0.7%. The specimen sequenced was CD4+ T cells from blood. These receptors all stem from a human donor with juvenile idiopathic arthritis.

The genes are TRBV28 and TRBJ2-7; a possible D gene is TRBD2 (6 bases). The V end lost 6 bases, the J end lost 2 bases, and 17 bases lay between the germline ends. The CDR3 is 15 amino acids. Germline values: CDR1 MDHEN, CDR2 SYDVKM. The CDR3 region has the DNA TGTGCCAGCAGGGCTCTTAGCGGAGTAACCTACGAGCAGTACTTC. This codes for CASRALSGVTYEQYF.

The chain uses TRBV4-3 and TRBJ2-2; 11 bases map to TRBD2. After removal of 3 bases from V and 1 base from J, the junction contained 4 bases not matched to a gene. This CDR3 comprises 17 residues. CDR1 is LGHNA and CDR2 is YSLEER in the germline V gene. The CDR3 bases are TGCGCCAGCAGCCAGCGCCTAGCGGGGGGGAACACCGGGGAGCTGTTTTTT. Encoded protein: CASSQRLAGGNTGELFF.

The genes are TRBV11-3 and TRBJ2-2; 8 bases are a match to TRBD2. The CDR3 length is 16 residues. Germline lookup yields CDR1 SGHNT and CDR2 YENEEA. The ends lost 0 bases at V and 8 bases at J; junction bases unmatched: 8. CDR3 sequence: CASSLDSGLVIGELFF. CDR3 in DNA: TGTGCCAGCAGCTTAGACTCGGGACTAGTGATAGGGGAGCTGTTTTTT.

CDR3 sequence reads: CASSDPPGYEQYF. The CDR3 nucleotides read TGTGCCAGCAGCGATCCCCCAGGTTACGAGCAGTACTTC. The V call is TRBV2, the J call TRBJ2-7; unclear D gene. The V and J ends lost 6 bases and 4 bases respectively, with 13 bases between them. The CDR3 length is 13 residues. Germline-derived CDR1 and CDR2 are SNHLY and FYNNEI. The full variable domain, completed using reference TRBV2 and TRBJ2-7, is EPEVTQTPSHQVTQMGQEVILRCVPISNHLYFYWYRQILGQKVEFLVSFYNNEISEKSEIFDDQFSVERPDGSNFTLKIRSTKLEDSAMYFCASSDPPGYEQYFGPGTRLTVT.

The rearrangement joins TRBV25-1 to TRBJ1-6; D possibly corresponds to TRBD1 (5 bases). V was shortened by 1 base and J by 10 bases, with 11 bases between the two germline ends. The CDR3 extends over 14 amino acids. Germline values: CDR1 MGHDK, CDR2 SYGVNS. The CDR3, as DNA: TGTGCCAGCAGTGAATTCCTGGGGGGGTCACCCCTCCACTTT. Translating it yields CASSEFLGGSPLHF.

The genes are TRBV15 and TRBJ1-6, with D possibly being TRBD1 (6 bases). There are 13 residues in the CDR3. The V end lost 4 bases, the J end lost 14 bases, and 15 bases lay between the germline ends. Germline CDR1 LNHNV, CDR2 YYDKDF (reference sequence). CDR3 DNA: TGTGCCACCAGCATTACAGGGTTTTCGACCCTCCACTTT. This codes for CATSITGFSTLHF.

The V call is TRBV6-1, the J call TRBJ2-5; D remains unclear. Germline loops: CDR1 MNHNS, CDR2 SASEGT. V lost 5 bases and J lost 5, with 12 bases in between. The CDR3 consists of 13 residues. This chain's CDR3 is CASSHDPEETQYF. CDR3 bases: TGTGCCAGCAGTCACGACCCGGAGGAGACCCAGTACTTC.

The rearrangement uses TRBV7-3 and TRBJ1-5; D uncertain. The CDR3 runs to 18 residues. Germline V CDR1 and CDR2: SGHTA, FQGTGA. The ends were cut back, 2 bases at V and 0 bases at J, with 17 bases in the middle. The CDR3 is CASSLGQRANHSNQPQHF. CDR3 in DNA: TGTGCCAGCAGCTTAGGGCAGAGAGCCAATCATAGCAATCAGCCCCAGCATTTT.

The chain links TRBV7-2 to TRBJ2-7; 7 bases are a match to TRBD1. This CDR3 has 17 residues. In germline, CDR1 is SGHTA, CDR2 FQGNSA. V was pared by 5 bases and J by 1 base, with 14 bases of the junction left unmatched. CDR3: CASSDPTRQGLSYEQYF. The CDR3 DNA is TGTGCCAGCAGCGACCCAACCCGACAGGGATTATCCTACGAGCAGTACTTC.

V gene TRBV5-1 combines with J gene TRBJ2-6; TRBD1 matches 8 bases. CDR1 is SGHRS and CDR2 is YFSETQ in the germline V gene. The CDR3 length is 18 residues. With V trimmed by 0 bases and J by 3 bases, 8 bases remained unmatched. DNA for the CDR3: TGCGCCAGCAGCTTGGTTACAGGGGGACTCTTTGGGGCCAACGTCCTGACTTTC. Amino acid sequence: CASSLVTGGLFGANVLTF.

The chain carries TRBV10-2 and TRBJ2-2, with 13 bases that match TRBD2. In germline, CDR1 is WSHSY, CDR2 SAAADI. CDR3 length: 18 residues. V was pared by 6 bases and J by 4 bases, with 11 bases of the junction left unmatched. CDR3 region: CASSYRTSGGSSTGELFF. The CDR3, as DNA: TGCGCCAGCAGCTACAGGACTAGCGGGGGTTCGTCCACCGGGGAGCTGTTTTTT.

The rearrangement uses TRBV19 and TRBJ2-1; TRBD2 matches at 8 bases. The CDR3 has 16 amino acids. In germline, CDR1 is LNHDA, CDR2 SQIVND (reference sequence). V lost 5 bases, J lost 4 bases, and 10 bases stayed unmatched. The CDR3 protein is CASSAGGGVGYNEQFF. The CDR3 DNA reads TGTGCCAGTAGTGCCGGGGGGGGAGTCGGGTACAATGAGCAGTTCTTC.

The V and J genes are TRBV5-4 and TRBJ2-3; D is perhaps TRBD2 (6 bases). The ends were cut back, 5 bases at V and 2 bases at J, with 21 bases in the middle. Germline V CDR1 and CDR2: SGHNT, YYREEE (reference sequence). This CDR3 contains 17 residues. In DNA form, the CDR3 reads TGTGCCAGCAGACCCCCTCAGCGGTGGGAGGACACAGATACGCAGTATTTT. This sequence encodes CASRPPQRWEDTDTQYF.

This clone showed up just once. The chain is built from TRBV5-1 and TRBJ2-7; 7 bases are a match to TRBD1. The CDR3 loop spans 15 amino acids. CDR1 and CDR2 (germline): SGHRS, YFSETQ. Trimming at V came to 5 bases and at J to 0 bases, leaving 8 bases not matched to a gene. CDR3 sequence: CASSSTGAGSYEQYF. The CDR3 DNA reads TGCGCCAGCAGTTCCACAGGGGCAGGCTCCTACGAGCAGTACTTC.

This sequence joins TRBV25-1 and TRBJ1-1; the match to TRBD1 covers 9 bases. The trim removed 10 bases at V and 3 bases at J, leaving 12 bases unmatched. The CDR3 consists of 15 residues. Germline V gives CDR1 MGHDK, CDR2 SYGVNS. The CDR3: CATRGTGLLDTEAFF. The CDR3 DNA reads TGTGCCACCCGGGGGACAGGGCTTCTCGACACTGAAGCTTTCTTT.